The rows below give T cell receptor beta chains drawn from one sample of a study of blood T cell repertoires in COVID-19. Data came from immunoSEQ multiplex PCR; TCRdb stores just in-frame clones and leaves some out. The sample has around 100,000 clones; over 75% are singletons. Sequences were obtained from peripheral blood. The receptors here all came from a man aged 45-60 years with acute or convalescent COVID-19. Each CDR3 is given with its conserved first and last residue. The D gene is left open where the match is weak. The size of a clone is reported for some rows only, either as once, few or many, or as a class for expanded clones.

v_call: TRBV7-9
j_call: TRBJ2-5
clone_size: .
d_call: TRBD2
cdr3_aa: CASSLELGGRAGETQYF
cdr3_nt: TGTGCCAGCAGCTTAGAGTTAGGCGGGAGGGCCGGCGAGACCCAGTACTTC

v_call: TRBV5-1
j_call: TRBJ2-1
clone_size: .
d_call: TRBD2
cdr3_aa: CASSGLAGAPSNEQFF
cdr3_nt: TGCGCCAGCAGCGGCTTAGCGGGAGCCCCCAGCAATGAGCAGTTCTTC

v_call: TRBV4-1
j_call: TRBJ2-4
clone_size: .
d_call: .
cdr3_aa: CASSPGLSEGIQYF
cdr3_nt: TGCGCCAGCAGCCCCGGACTTTCGGAGGGCATTCAGTACTTC

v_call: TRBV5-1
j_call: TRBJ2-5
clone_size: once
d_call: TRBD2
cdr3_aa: CASRVGTSGGLQETQYF
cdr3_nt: TGCGCCAGCAGAGTAGGAACTAGCGGGGGCCTTCAAGAGACCCAGTACTTC

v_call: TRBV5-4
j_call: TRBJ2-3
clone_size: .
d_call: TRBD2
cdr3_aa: CASSGSGSGRAWGTDTQYF
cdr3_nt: TGTGCCAGCAGCGGGAGTGGTAGCGGGAGGGCCTGGGGCACAGATACGCAGTATTTT

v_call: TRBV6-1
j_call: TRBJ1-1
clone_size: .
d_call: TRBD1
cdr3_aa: CASSSLTGLIEAFF
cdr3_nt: TGTGCCAGCAGTTCCCTGACAGGGCTGATTGAAGCTTTCTTT

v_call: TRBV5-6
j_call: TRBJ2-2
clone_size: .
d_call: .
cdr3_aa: CASSLIPQGDTGELFF
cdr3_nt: TGTGCCAGCAGCTTGATCCCACAGGGTGACACCGGGGAGCTGTTTTTT

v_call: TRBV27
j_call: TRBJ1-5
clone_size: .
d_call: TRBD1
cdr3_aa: CASSFQGESNQPQHF
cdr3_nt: TGTGCCAGCAGTTTTCAGGGGGAGTCCAATCAGCCCCAGCATTTT

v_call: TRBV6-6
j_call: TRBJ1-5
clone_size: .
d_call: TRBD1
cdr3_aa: CASSKGTDGQPQHF
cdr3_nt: TGTGCCAGCAGCAAAGGGACAGATGGTCAGCCCCAGCATTTT

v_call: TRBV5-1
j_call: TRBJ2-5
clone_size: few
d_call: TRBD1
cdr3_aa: CASSRTGGNGETQYF
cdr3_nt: TGCGCCAGCAGCCGGACAGGGGGCAATGGAGAGACCCAGTACTTC

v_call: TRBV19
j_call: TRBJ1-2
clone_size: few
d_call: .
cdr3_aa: CASRRGGDYGYTF
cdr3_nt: TGTGCCAGCCGGCGGGGGGGTGACTATGGCTACACCTTC

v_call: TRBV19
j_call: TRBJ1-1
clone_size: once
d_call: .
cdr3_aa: CASSSDGRGTEAFF
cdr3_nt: TGTGCCAGTAGTTCCGACGGGCGGGGCACTGAAGCTTTCTTT

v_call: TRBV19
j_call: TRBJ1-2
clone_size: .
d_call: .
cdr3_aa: CASSISQFLYGYTF
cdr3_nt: TGTGCCAGTAGTATATCACAGTTTCTCTATGGCTACACCTTC

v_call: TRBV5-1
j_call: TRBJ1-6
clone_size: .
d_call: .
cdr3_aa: CASSLEAGVGNSPLHF
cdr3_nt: TGCGCCAGCAGCTTGGAGGCAGGGGTGGGAAATTCACCCCTCCACTTT

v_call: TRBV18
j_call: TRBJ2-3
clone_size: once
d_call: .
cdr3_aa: CASSPLGAGTDTQYF
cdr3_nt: TGTGCCAGCTCACCACTTGGGGCGGGCACAGATACGCAGTATTTT

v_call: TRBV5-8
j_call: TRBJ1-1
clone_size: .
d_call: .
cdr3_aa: CASSLRGGEAFF
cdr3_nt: TGTGCCAGCAGCTTGAGGGGCGGCGAGGCTTTCTTT

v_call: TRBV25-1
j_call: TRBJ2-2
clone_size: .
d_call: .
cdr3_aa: CASSADSSNTGELFF
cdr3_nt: TGTGCCAGCAGTGCAGACAGCTCGAACACCGGGGAGCTGTTTTTT

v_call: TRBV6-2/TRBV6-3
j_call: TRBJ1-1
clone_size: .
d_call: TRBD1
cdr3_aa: CASSPLTDRGRDTEAFF
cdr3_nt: TGTGCCAGCAGCCCTTTAACGGACAGGGGGCGTGACACTGAAGCTTTCTTT

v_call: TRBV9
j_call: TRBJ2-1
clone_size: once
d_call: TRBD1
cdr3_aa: CASSTRFTGTGAMNEQFF
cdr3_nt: TGTGCCAGCAGCACCCGTTTTACCGGGACAGGGGCCATGAATGAGCAGTTCTTC

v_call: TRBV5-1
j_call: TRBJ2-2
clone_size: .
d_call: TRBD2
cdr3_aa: CASRRLAENTGELFF
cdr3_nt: TGCGCCAGCAGAAGGCTAGCGGAGAACACCGGGGAGCTGTTTTTT

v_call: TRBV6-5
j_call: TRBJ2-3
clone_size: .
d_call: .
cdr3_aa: CASSRTASTDTQYF
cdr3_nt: TGTGCCAGCAGCCGGACAGCTAGCACAGATACGCAGTATTTT

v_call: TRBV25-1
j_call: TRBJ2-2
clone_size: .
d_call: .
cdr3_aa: CASTIGGLQHGELFF
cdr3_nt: TGTGCCAGCACAATTGGTGGTTTGCAACACGGGGAGCTGTTTTTT

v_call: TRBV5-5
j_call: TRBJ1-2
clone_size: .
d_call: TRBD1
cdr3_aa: CASSLQQGDNYGYTF
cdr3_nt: TGTGCCAGCAGCTTGCAACAGGGGGATAACTATGGCTACACCTTC

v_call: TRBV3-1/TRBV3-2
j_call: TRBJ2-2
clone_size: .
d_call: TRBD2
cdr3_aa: CASSPVPGLAGGNTGELFF
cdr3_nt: TGTGCCAGCAGCCCCGTCCCGGGACTAGCGGGGGGAAACACCGGGGAGCTGTTTTTT

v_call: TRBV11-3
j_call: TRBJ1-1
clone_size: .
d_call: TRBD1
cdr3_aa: CASSPGQGAGGTEAFF
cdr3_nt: TGTGCCAGCAGCCCGGGACAGGGGGCGGGGGGCACTGAAGCTTTCTTT

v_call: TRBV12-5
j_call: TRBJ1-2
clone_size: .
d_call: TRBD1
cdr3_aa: CASGPRDSFYGYTF
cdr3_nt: TGTGCTAGTGGTCCTCGGGACAGCTTCTATGGCTACACCTTC

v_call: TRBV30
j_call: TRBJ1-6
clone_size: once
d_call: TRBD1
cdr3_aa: CAWSVLGTGGYSPLHF
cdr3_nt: TGTGCCTGGAGTGTACTGGGGACAGGGGGCTATTCACCCCTCCACTTT

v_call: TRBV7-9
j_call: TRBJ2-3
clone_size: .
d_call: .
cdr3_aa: CASSSPLERFTDTQYF
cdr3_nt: TGTGCCAGCAGCTCCCCATTAGAGCGTTTCACAGATACGCAGTATTTT

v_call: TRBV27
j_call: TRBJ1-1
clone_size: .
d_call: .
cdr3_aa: CASQHRKGTEAFF
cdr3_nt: TGTGCCAGCCAACACAGGAAAGGCACTGAAGCTTTCTTT

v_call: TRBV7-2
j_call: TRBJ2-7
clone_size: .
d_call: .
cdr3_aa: CASSIRTGSYEQYF
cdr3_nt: TGTGCCAGCAGCATCCGGACGGGATCCTACGAGCAGTACTTC

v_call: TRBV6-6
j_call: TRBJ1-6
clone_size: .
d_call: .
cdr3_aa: CASSSAGQGNSPLHF
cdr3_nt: TGTGCCAGCAGTTCCGCGGGGCAGGGAAACTCACCCCTCCACTTT

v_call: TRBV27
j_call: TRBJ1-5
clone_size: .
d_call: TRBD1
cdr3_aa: CASSLSGTGVFSNQPQHF
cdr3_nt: TGTGCCAGCAGTTTATCCGGGACAGGGGTTTTTAGCAATCAGCCCCAGCATTTT

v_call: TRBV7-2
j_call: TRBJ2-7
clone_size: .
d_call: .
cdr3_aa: CASSLGFGEQYF
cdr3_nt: TGTGCCAGCAGTCTTGGTTTCGGGGAGCAGTACTTC

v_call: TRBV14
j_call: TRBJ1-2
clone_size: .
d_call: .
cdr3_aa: CASSQVRNYGYTF
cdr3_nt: TGTGCCAGCAGCCAAGTTCGGAACTATGGCTACACCTTC

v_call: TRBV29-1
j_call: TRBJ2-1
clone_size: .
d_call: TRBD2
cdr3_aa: CSATSGSYNEQFF
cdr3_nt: TGCAGCGCAACTAGCGGGAGTTACAATGAGCAGTTCTTC

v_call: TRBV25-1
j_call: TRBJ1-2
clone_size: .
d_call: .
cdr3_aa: CASSRSGRFGYTF
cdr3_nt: TGTGCCAGCAGTCGCTCCGGGAGATTTGGCTACACCTTC

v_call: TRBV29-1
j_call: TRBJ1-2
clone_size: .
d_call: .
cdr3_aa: CSVEDQGANYGYTF
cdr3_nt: TGCAGCGTTGAAGATCAGGGTGCGAACTATGGCTACACCTTC

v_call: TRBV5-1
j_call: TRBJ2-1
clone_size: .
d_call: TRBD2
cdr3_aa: CASSSGTSGRNNEQFF
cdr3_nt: TGCGCCAGCAGCTCAGGGACTAGCGGGAGAAACAATGAGCAGTTCTTC

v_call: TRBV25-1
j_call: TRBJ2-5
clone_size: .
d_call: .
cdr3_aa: CASLEAGAGTQYF
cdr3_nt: TGTGCCAGCCTCGAGGCGGGGGCAGGGACCCAGTACTTC

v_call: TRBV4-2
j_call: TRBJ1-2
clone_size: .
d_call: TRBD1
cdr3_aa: CASSQGPGQGDGYTF
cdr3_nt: TGTGCCAGCAGCCAAGGGCCGGGACAGGGGGATGGCTACACCTTC

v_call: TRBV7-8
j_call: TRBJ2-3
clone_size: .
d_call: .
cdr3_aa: CASSLRRGGTGGDTQYF
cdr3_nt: TGTGCCAGCAGCTTAAGGCGCGGCGGGACTGGAGGAGATACGCAGTATTTT